This T cell receptor (beta chain) was identified in a study of human T cells and chemical hapten exposure. Time point indicated: patch test 2, 6 weeks after DPC sensitization. Regarding treatment: therapeutic diphenylcyclopropenone sensitization with weekly scalp DPC. CDR1 and CDR2 from the germline V gene are MNHEY and SVGEGT. The CDR3 spans 14 residues. V lost 4 bases and J lost 9; bases outside the gene matches: 10. TCRdb independently ran MiXCR on the RACE reads; one entry per CDR3 protein. The table records roughly 92,000 distinct CDR3 sequences, over 10% of them present only once. This clonotype was counted at least ten times.

The origin of this receptor is a woman aged 40 to 49 with alopecia areata. Some clones in this sample may be carry-over from other donors' samples. The sample was whole blood, taken in connection with sensitization to the hapten diphenylcyclopropenone (DPC). The gene calls are TRBV6-2 or TRBV6-3 and TRBJ2-3; 7 positions agree with TRBD2. The CDR3 bases are TGTGCCAGCAGTTTGTTTTCGGGGGGACGGACGCAGTATTTT. It yields the protein CASSLFSGGRTQYF.